The entry below describes one TCR beta chain. It has no known antigen specificity. No quality values exist for individual bases; no much larger clone is one base distant. This entry comes from a study of blood T cell repertoires in COVID-19 (dated by TCRdb to about 2020). In terms of the full investigation: Collaborator samples came from the United States, Italy and Spain and covered acute and convalescent phases of COVID-19. The material from the prospective study consisted of cDNA or gDNA derived from T cells, B-cell-depleted T cells, or PBMCs. The dataset comprised deeply sampled blood TCRbeta repertoires from subjects exposed to, actively infected with, or recovered from COVID-19. The repertoires were made available in a free public database intended to serve as a resource for research on the immune response to SARS-CoV-2. Samples were obtained from the ongoing ImmuneRACE study (first 160 participants) and from over a thousand subjects provided by 6 global collaborators. Nearly every sample came with metadata listing a de-identified subject ID, COVID-19 status, age in years and sex. Where available, HLA class I and class II types were obtained from metadata supplied by the sample provider rather than from assay-based typing. What the work shows at the level of the full study, not this receptor alone: The amount of clinical and demographic metadata varied by source and participant and was provided uncurated.

Participants in the prospective study were enrolled through a virtual design, were aged 18 to 89 years, and lived in some 24 United States geographic areas. In the prospective study, cohorts were assigned on the basis of participant-reported clinical history obtained from a screening survey and a study questionnaire. In the prospective study, whole blood, serum and a nasopharyngeal or oropharyngeal swab were collected from each participant by mobile phlebotomists. Participants in the prospective study had the option to provide additional blood draws and questionnaires over a roughly 2-month period. Before DNA extraction, prospective study blood samples were shipped either frozen or at room temperature. V trim: 6 bases; J trim: 6 bases; unmatched bases: 2. The germline V gene provides CDR1 MDHEN and CDR2 SYDVKM. Its CDR3 holds 12 amino acids, cysteine through phenylalanine. Only CDR3 DNA is held: 36 bases, read in frame from base 1.

TCRbeta CDR3 regions were amplified from genomic DNA by means of the immunoSEQ Assay, a bias-controlled multiplex PCR. The study's processing was this. Within the assay, amplification of reference gene primers was used to estimate how many nucleated cells each sample contained. To quantify the absolute abundance of each unique TCRbeta CDR3 rearrangement, sequence reads were collapsed and filtered. For each sample, productive Simpson clonality was calculated as the square root of Simpson's diversity index over productive rearrangements. The table was pulled from immuneACCESS by TCRdb, which kept in-frame rearrangements only. Such tables lose some clones; where checked, under half of the loss comes from unresolved V genes, and the rest has no known cause. V and J calls and clone size are given by that table; D and trimming were obtained from the DNA. For this sample the table gives 470,000 or so clones, of which about 85% were detected only once. Of the sample, about 2.1% is held by the ten largest clones.

The specimen was PBMCs or T cells enriched from blood (not recorded which). The clonotype originates from a woman aged 18-30 years with acute COVID-19. Recombination joined TRBV28 with TRBJ2-1, and TRBD2 aligns with 7 junction nucleotides. The CDR3 protein: CASRTSLNEQFF. The DNA sequence is as follows: TGTGCCAGCAGGACTAGCCTCAATGAGCAGTTCTTC.